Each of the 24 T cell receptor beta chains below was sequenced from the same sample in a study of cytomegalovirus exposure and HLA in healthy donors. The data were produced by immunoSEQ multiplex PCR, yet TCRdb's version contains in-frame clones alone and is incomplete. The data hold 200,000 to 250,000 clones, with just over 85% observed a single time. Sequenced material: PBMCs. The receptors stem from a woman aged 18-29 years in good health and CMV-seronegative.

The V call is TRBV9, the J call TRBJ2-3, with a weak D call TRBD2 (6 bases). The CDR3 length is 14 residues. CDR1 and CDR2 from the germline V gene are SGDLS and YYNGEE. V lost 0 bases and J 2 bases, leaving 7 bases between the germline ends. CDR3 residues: CASSVGRVTDTQYF. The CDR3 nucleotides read TGTGCCAGCAGCGTAGGGAGGGTCACAGATACGCAGTATTTT.

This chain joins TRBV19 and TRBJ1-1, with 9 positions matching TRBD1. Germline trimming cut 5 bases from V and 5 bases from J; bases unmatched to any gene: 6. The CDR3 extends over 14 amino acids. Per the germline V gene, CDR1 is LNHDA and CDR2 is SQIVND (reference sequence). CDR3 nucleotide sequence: TGTGCCAGTAGTTCAGACAGGGGGAATACTGAAGCTTTCTTT. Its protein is CASSSDRGNTEAFF. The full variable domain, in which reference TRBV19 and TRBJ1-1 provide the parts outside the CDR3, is DGGITQSPKYLFRKEGQNVTLSCEQNLNHDAMYWYRQDPGQGLRLIYYSQIVNDFQKGDIAEGYSVSREKKESFPLTVTSAQKNPTAFYLCASSSDRGNTEAFFGQGTRLTVV.

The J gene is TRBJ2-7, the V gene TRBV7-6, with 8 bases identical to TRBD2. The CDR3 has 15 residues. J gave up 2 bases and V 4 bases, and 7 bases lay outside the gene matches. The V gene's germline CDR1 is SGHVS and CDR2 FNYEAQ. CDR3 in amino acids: CASSSFGGAAYEQYF. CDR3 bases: TGTGCCAGCAGCTCGTTCGGGGGGGCGGCCTACGAGCAGTACTTC.

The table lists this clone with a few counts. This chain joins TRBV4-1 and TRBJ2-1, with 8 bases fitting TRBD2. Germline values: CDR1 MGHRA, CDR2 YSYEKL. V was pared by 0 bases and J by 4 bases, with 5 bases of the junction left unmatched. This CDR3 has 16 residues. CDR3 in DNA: TGCGCCAGCAGCCAAGATAGGGCGGGAGGATACAATGAGCAGTTCTTC. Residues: CASSQDRAGGYNEQFF.

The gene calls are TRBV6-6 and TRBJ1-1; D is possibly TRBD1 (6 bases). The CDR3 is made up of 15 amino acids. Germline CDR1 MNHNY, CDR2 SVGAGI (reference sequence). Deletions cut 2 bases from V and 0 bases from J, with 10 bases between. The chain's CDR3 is CASSYADRLNTEAFF. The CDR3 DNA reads TGTGCCAGCAGTTACGCCGACAGGCTGAACACTGAAGCTTTCTTT.

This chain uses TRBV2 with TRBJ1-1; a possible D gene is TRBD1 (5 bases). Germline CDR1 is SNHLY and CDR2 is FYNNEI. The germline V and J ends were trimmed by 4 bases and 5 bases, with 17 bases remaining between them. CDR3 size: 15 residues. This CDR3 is CASSGLGVRGTEAFF. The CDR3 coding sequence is TGTGCCAGCAGTGGGTTAGGGGTCCGGGGGACTGAAGCTTTCTTT.

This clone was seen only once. CDR3 DNA sequence: TGTGCCAGTAGTATAGTAGGCGGGGGTTACAATGAGCAGTTCTTC. Translated, it gives CASSIVGGGYNEQFF. The chain recombines TRBV19 with TRBJ2-1, with TRBD2 matching 7 bases. Germline CDR1 and CDR2: LNHDA and SQIVND (reference sequence). The CDR3 covers 15 residues. The V segment lost 1 base and the J segment 4 bases; nucleotides outside the gene matches: 4.

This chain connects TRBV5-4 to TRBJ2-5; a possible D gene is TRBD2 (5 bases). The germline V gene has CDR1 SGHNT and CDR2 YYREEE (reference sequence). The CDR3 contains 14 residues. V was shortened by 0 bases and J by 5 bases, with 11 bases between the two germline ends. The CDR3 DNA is TGTGCCAGCAGCTTGGACACTAGTACCGAGACCCAGTACTTC. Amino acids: CASSLDTSTETQYF.

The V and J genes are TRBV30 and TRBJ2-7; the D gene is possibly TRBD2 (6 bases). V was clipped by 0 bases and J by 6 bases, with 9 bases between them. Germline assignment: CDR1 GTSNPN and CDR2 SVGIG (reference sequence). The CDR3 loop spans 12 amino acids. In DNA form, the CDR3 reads TGTGCCTGGAGTGTGGCTAGCGCCGAGCAGTACTTC. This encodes CAWSVASAEQYF.

This CDR3 is CASSPAAGNGNTIYF. CDR3 nucleotides: TGTGCCAGCTCACCCGCGGCAGGGAACGGAAACACCATATATTTT. This chain uses TRBV18 with TRBJ1-3; tentative D call: TRBD1 (5 bases). The CDR3 covers 15 residues. Between the trimmed V and J ends, which lost 3 bases and 4 bases, there was a span of 13 bases. Germline V gene data show CDR1 as KGHSH and CDR2 as LQKENI.

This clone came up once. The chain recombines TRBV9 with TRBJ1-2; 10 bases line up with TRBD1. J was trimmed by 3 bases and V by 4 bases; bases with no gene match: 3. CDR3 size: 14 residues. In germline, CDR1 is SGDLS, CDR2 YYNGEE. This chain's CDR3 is CASSTGTGDYGYTF. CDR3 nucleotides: TGTGCCAGCAGCACGGGGACAGGGGACTATGGCTACACCTTC.

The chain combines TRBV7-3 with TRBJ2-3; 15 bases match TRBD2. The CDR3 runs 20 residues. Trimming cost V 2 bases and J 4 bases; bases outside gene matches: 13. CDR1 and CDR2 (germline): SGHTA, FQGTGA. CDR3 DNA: TGTGCCAGCAGCTTATTACGGACTAGCGGGAGGGCAAAGGAGGCAGATACGCAGTATTTT. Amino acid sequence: CASSLLRTSGRAKEADTQYF.

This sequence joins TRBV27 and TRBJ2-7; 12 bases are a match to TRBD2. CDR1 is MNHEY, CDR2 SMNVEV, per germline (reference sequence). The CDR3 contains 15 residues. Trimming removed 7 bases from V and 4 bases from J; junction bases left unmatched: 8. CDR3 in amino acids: CASTQLAGGLYEQYF. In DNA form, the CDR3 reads TGTGCCAGCACCCAACTAGCGGGAGGCTTATACGAGCAGTACTTC.

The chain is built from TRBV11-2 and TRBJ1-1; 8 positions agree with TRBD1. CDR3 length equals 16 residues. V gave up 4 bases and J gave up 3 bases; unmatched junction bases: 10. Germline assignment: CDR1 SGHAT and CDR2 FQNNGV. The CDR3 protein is CASSSGQGRQHTEAFF. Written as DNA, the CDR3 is TGTGCCAGCAGCTCCGGACAGGGACGACAGCACACTGAAGCTTTCTTT.

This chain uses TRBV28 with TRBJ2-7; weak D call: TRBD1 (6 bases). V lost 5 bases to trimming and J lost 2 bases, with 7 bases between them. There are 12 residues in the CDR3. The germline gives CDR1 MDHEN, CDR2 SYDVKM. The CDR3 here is CASSQGPYEQYF. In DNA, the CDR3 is TGTGCCAGCAGTCAGGGGCCCTACGAGCAGTACTTC. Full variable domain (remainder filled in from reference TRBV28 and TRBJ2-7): DVKVTQSSRYLVKRTGEKVFLECVQDMDHENMFWYRQDPGLGLRLIYFSYDVKMKEKGDIPEGYSVSREKKERFSLILESASTNQTSMYLCASSQGPYEQYFGPGTRLTVT.

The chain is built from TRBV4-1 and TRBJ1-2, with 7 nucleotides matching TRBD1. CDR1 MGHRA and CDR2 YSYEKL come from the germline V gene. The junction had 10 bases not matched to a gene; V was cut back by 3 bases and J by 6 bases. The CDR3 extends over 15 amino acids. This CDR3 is CASSQTHRGANGYTF. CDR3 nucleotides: TGCGCCAGCAGCCAGACCCACAGGGGTGCGAATGGCTACACCTTC.

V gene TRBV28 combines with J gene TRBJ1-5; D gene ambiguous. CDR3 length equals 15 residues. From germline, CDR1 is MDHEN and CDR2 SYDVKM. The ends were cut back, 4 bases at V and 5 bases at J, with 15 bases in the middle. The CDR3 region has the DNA TGTGCCAGCAGTTCGGGTAGTGGCCGCCATCAGCCCCAGCATTTT. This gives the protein CASSSGSGRHQPQHF.

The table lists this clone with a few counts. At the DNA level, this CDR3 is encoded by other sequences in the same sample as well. The DNA for the CDR3 is TGTGCCAGCAGTTTAGAACAGGGGGGCTACACCTTC. As protein: CASSLEQGGYTF. V usage is TRBV28 and J usage is TRBJ1-2; TRBD1 aligns across 7 bases. The V gene end was trimmed by 2 bases and the J gene end by 8 bases; junction bases not matched to a gene: 2. This CDR3 has 12 amino acids. Germline lookup yields CDR1 MDHEN and CDR2 SYDVKM.

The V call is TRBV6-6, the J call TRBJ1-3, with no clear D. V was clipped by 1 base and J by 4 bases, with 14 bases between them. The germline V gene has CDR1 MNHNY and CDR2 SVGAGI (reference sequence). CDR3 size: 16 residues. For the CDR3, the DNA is TGTGCCAGCAGTTACTTAAATCCGGTGTCCGGAAACACCATATATTTT. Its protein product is CASSYLNPVSGNTIYF.

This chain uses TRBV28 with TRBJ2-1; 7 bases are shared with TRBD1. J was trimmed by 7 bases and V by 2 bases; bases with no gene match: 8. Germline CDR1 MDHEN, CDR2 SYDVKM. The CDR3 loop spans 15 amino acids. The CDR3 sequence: CASSLSQGVWNEQFF. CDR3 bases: TGTGCCAGCAGTTTAAGCCAGGGGGTTTGGAATGAGCAGTTCTTC.

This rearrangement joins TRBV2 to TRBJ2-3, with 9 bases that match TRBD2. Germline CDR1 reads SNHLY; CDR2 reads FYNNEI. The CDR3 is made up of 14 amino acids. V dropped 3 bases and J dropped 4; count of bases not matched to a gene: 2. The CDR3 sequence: CASSDAGGADTQYF. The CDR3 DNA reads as TGTGCCAGCAGTGATGCGGGAGGGGCAGATACGCAGTATTTT.

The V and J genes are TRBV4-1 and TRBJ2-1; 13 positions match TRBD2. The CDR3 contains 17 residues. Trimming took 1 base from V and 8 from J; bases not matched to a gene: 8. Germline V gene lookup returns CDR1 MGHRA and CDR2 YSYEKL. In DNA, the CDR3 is TGCGCCAGCAGCCAAGGGACTAGCGGGAGATGGCCATATGAGCAGTTCTTC. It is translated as CASSQGTSGRWPYEQFF.

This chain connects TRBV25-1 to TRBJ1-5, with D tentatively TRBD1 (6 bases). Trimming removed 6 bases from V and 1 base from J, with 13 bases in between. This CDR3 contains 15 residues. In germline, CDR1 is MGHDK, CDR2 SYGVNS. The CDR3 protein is CASSEQGWSNQPQHF. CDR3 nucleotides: TGTGCCAGCAGCGAACAGGGTTGGAGCAATCAGCCCCAGCATTTT. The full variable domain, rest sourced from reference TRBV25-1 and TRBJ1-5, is EADIYQTPRYLVIGTGKKITLECSQTMGHDKMYWYQQDPGMELHLIHYSYGVNSTEKGDLSSESTVSRIRTEHFPLTLESARPSHTSQYLCASSEQGWSNQPQHFGDGTRLSIL.

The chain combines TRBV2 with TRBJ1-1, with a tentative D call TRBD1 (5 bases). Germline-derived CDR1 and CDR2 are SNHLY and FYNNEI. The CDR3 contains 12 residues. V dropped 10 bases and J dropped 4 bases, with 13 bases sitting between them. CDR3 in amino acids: CATRQGPTEAFF. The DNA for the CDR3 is TGTGCCACCCGTCAGGGCCCCACTGAAGCTTTCTTT.